This T cell receptor (beta chain) was captured in a study of shared clonotypes between healthy human individuals. Study outcomes and limitations: Rarefaction showed that sequencing of sorted subsets was incomplete (despite large depth).

The split of CD4+ cells yielded CD45RA+ naive and CD45RA-negative memory subsets. Looked up from germline, CDR1 is SGHTA and CDR2 is FQGTGA. Trimming removed 5 bases at V and 9 bases at J, with 14 bases between. The CDR3 totals 14 residues. Comment on this clone: Its antigen is undetermined.

The data were produced by immunoSEQ multiplex PCR, yet TCRdb's version contains in-frame clones alone and is incomplete. The sample includes some 2,100,000 clones, roughly 95% seen only once; the top ten take around 0.13%. This TCR came from a man between 18 and 29 years old in good health. Sequencing was performed on naive CD4+ T cells sorted from blood. Subset of the sample: CD45RA+ positively selected. The V call is TRBV7-3, the J call TRBJ1-6, with a tentative D call TRBD1 (6 bases). CDR3 coding DNA: TGTGCCAGCAGCCCAGGGGTAGTTGGTTCACCCCTCCACTTT. Its translation is CASSPGVVGSPLHF.